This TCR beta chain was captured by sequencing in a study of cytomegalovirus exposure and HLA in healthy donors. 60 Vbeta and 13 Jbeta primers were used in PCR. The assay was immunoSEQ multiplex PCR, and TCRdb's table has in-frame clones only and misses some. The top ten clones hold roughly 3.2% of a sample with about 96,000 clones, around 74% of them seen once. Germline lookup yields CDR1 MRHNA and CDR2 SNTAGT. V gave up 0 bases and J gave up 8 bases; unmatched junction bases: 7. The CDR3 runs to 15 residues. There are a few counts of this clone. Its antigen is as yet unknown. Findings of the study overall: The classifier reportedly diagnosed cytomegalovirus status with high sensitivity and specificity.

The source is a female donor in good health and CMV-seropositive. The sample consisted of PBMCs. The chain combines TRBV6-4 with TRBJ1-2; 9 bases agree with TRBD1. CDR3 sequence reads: CASSDSEQGANGYTF. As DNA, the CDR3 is TGTGCCAGCAGTGACTCGGAACAGGGGGCGAACGGCTACACCTTC.